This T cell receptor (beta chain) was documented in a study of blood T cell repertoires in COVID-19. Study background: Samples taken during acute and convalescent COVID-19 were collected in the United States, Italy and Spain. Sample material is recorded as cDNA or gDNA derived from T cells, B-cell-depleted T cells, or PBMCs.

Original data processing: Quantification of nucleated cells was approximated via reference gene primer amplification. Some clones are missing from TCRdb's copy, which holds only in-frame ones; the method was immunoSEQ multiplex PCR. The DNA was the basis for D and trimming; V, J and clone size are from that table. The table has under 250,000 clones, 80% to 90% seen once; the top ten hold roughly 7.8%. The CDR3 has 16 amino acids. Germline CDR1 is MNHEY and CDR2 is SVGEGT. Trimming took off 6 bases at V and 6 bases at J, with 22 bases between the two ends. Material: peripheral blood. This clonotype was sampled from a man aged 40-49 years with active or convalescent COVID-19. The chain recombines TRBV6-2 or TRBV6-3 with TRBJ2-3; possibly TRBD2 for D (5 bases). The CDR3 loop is CASSRRTSPSYDTQYF. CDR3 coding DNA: TGTGCCAGCAGCCGTAGGACTTCGCCATCTTATGATACGCAGTATTTT.